This TCR beta chain stems from a study of CD8 T cells in Susac syndrome. A quantity of about 0.5 to 1 ug RNA underwent reverse transcription using random hexamers. The TCR beta CDR3 was amplified by immunoSEQ multiplex PCR across 54 Vbeta, 13 Jbeta. Via MiXCR, TCRdb re-called the immunoSEQ multiplex PCR reads, giving one row per CDR3 protein. Of more than 250,000 distinct CDR3 sequences in the sample, just over 90% were seen once. Germline assignment: CDR1 SGHDT and CDR2 YYEEEE. The CDR3 runs to 16 residues. The V gene lost 4 bases and the J gene lost 0 bases, with 14 bases spanning the gap. Purification of the CD8+ and CD4+ T cells relied on negative isolation, and TEMRA cells underwent FACS enrichment.

The chain employs TRBV5-6 and TRBJ1-3, with TRBD1 as a possible D gene (6 bases). The TCR comes from a human donor with multiple sclerosis. Sequences were obtained from CD4+ T cells from PBMCs. CDR3 region: CASSPTGTPSGNTIYF. DNA for the CDR3: TGTGCCAGCAGCCCTACCGGGACACCCTCTGGAAACACCATATATTTT.